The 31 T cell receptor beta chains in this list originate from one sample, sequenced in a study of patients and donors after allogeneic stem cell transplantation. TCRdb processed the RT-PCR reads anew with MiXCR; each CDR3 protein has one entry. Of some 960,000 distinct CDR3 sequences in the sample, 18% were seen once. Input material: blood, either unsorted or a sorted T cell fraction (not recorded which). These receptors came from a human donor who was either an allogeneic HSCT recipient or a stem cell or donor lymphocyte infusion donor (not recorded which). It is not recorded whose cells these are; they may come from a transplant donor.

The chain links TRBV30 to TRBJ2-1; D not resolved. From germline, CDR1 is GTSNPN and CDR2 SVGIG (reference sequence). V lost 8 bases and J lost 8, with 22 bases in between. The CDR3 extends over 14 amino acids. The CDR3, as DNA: TGTGCCCGATCACAAGAGGCCCGTCCCCATGAGCAGTTCTTC. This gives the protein CARSQEARPHEQFF. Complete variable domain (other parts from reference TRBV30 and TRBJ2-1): SQTIHQWPATLVQPVGSPLSLECTVEGTSNPNLYWYRQAAGRGLQLLFYSVGIGQISSEVPQNLSASRPQDRQFILSSKKLLLSDSGFYLCARSQEARPHEQFFGPGTRLTVL.

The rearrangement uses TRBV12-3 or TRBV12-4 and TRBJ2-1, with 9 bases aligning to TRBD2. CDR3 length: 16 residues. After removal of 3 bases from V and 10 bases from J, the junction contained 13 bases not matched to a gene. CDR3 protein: CASSFRLAETVGEQFF. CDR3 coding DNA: TGTGCCAGCAGTTTTAGACTAGCGGAAACTGTTGGGGAGCAGTTCTTC.

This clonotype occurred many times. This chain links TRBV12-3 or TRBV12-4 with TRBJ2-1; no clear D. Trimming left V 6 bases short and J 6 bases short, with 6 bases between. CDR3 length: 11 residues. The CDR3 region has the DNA TGTGCCAGCAGCCCCCTCAATGAGCAGTTCTTC. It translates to CASSPLNEQFF.

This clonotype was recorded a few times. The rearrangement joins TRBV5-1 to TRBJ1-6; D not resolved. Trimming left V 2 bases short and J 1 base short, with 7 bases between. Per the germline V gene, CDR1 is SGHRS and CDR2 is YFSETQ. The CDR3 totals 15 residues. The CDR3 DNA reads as TGCGCCAGCAGCTTCGCGGGGTCCTATAATTCACCCCTCCACTTT. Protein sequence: CASSFAGSYNSPLHF.

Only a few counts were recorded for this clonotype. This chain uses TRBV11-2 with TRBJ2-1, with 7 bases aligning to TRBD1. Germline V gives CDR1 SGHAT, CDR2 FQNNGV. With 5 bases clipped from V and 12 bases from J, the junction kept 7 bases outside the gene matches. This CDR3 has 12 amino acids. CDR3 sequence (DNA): TGTGCCAGCAGCCCCCGACAGGGAAGGCAGTTCTTC. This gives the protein CASSPRQGRQFF. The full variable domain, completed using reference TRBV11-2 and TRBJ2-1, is EAGVAQSPRYKIIEKRQSVAFWCNPISGHATLYWYQQILGQGPKLLIQFQNNGVVDDSQLPKDRFSAERLKGVDSTLKIQPAKLEDSAVYLCASSPRQGRQFFGPGTRLTVL.

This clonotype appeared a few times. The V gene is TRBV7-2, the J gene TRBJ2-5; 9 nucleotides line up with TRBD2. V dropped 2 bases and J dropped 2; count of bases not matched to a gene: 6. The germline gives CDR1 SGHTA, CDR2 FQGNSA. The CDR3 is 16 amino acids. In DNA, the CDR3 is TGTGCCAGCAGCTTAAGGACCGCGGGGGGGCAAGAGACCCAGTACTTC. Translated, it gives CASSLRTAGGQETQYF. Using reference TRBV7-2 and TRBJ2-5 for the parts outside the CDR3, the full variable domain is GAGVSQSPSNKVTEKGKDVELRCDPISGHTALYWYRQSLGQGLEFLIYFQGNSAPDKSGLPSDRFSAERTGGSVSTLTIQRTQQEDSAVYLCASSLRTAGGQETQYFGPGTRLLVL.

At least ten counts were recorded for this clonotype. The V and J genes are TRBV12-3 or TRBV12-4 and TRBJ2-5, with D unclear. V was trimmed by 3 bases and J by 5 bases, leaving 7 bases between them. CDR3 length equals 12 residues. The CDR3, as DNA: TGTGCCAGCAGTTTCGGGTGGGAGACCCAGTACTTC. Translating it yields CASSFGWETQYF.

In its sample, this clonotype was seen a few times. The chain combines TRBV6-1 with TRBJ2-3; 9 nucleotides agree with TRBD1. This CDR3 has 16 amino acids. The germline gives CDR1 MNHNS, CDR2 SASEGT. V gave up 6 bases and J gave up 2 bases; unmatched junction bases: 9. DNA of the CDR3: TGTGCCAGCAGCTCCTTTGGGACAGGGAACACAGATACGCAGTATTTT. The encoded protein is CASSSFGTGNTDTQYF.

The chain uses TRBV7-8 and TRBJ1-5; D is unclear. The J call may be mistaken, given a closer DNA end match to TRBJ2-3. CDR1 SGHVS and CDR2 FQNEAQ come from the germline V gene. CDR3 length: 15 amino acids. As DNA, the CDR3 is TGTGCCAGCAGCTTAGCGTCCCGGGTAGTTGGTCCCCAGTATTTT. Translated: CASSLASRVVGPQYF.

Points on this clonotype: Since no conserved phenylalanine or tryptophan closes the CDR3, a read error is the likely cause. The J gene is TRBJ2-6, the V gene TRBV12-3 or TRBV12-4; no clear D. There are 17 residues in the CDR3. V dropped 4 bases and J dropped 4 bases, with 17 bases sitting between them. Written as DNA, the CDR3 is TGTGCCAGCAGTTCCCTTGGCCACCAAAGCGGGGCCAACGTCCTGACTTCC. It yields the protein CASSSLGHQSGANVLTS.

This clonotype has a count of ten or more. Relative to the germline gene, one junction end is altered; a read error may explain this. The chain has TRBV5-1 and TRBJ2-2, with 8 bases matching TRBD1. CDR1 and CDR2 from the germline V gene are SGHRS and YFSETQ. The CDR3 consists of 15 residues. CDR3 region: CASSLGQGNTGELFF. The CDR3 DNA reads TGTGCCAGCAGTTTAGGACAGGGGAACACCGGGGAGCTGTTTTTT.

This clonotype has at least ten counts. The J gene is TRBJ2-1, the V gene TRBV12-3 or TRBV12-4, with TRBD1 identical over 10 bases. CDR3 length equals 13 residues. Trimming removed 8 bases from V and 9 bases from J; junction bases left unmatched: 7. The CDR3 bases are TGTGCCAGCGGCCGGGACAGGGGATTTGAGCAGTTCTTC. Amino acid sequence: CASGRDRGFEQFF.

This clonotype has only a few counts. CDR3 bases: TGTGCCACAAGGGACGGATCATACGCTGGAAACACCATATATTTT. It specifies CATRDGSYAGNTIYF. The chain has TRBV6-1 and TRBJ1-3, with a tentative D call TRBD1 (5 bases). Trimming pared 10 bases from V and 2 bases from J, leaving 18 bases between. The length of the CDR3 is 15 residues. The V gene's germline CDR1 is MNHNS and CDR2 SASEGT.

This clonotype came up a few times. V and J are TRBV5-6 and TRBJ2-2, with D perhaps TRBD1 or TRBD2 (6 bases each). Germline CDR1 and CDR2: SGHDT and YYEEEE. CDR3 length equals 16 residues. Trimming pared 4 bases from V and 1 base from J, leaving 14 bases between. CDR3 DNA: TGTGCCAGCAGCACCTACGGGGGCAGGAACACCGGGGAGCTGTTTTTT. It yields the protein CASSTYGGRNTGELFF. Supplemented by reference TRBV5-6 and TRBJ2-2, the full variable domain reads DAGVTQSPTHLIKTRGQQVTLRCSPKSGHDTVSWYQQALGQGPQFIFQYYEEEERQRGNFPDRFSGHQFPNYSSELNVNALLLGDSALYLCASSTYGGRNTGELFFGEGSRLTVL.

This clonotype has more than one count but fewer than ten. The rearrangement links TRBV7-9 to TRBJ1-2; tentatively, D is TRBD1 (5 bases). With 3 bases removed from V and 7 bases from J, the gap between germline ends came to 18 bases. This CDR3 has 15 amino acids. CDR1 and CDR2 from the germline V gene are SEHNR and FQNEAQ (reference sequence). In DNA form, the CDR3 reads TGTGCCAGCAGCTTCGACCCGACGGGGCGACGTGGCTACACCTTC. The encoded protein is CASSFDPTGRRGYTF. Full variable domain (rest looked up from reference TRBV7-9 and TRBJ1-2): DTGVSQNPRHKITKRGQNVTFRCDPISEHNRLYWYRQTLGQGPEFLTYFQNEAQLEKSRLLSDRFSAERPKGSFSTLEIQRTEQGDSAMYLCASSFDPTGRRGYTFGSGTRLTVV.

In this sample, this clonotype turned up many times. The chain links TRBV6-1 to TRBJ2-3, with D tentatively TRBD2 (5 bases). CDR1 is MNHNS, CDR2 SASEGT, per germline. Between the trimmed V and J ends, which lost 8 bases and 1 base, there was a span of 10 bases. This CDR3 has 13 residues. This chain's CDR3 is CASGTGGTDTQYF. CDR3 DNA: TGTGCCAGCGGTACCGGGGGCACAGATACGCAGTATTTT.

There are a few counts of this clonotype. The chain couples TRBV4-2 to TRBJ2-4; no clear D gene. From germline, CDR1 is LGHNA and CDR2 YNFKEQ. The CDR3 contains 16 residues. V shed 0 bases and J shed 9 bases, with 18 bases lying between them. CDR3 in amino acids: CASSQEAHSLSSIQYF. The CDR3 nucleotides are TGTGCCAGCAGCCAAGAAGCTCACAGCCTATCAAGCATTCAGTACTTC.

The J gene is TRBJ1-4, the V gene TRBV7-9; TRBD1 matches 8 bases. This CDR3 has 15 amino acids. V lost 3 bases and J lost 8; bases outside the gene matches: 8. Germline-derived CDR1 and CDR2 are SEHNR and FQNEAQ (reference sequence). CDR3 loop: CASSLTTGGGEKLFF. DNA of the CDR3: TGTGCCAGCAGCTTGACAACAGGGGGTGGCGAAAAACTGTTTTTT. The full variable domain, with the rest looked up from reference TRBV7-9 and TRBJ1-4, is DTGVSQNPRHKITKRGQNVTFRCDPISEHNRLYWYRQTLGQGPEFLTYFQNEAQLEKSRLLSDRFSAERPKGSFSTLEIQRTEQGDSAMYLCASSLTTGGGEKLFFGSGTQLSVL.

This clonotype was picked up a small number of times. The CDR3 nucleotides read TGTGCCAGCAGGCGGCGGGAGGGCCTCTACTACAATGAGCAGTTCTTC. Translation gives CASRRREGLYYNEQFF. The chain carries TRBV12-3 or TRBV12-4 and TRBJ2-1; 9 bases align to TRBD2. J was trimmed by 3 bases and V by 6 bases; bases with no gene match: 9. The CDR3 is 16 amino acids.

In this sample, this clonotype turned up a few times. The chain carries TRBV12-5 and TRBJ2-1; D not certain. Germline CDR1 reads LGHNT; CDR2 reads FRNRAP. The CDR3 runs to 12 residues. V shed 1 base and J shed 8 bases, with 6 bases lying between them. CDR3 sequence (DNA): TGTGCTAGTGGTTTGGAGGGTTATGAGCAGTTCTTC. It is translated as CASGLEGYEQFF. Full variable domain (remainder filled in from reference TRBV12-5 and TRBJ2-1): DARVTQTPRHKVTEMGQEVTMRCQPILGHNTVFWYRQTMMQGLELLAYFRNRAPLDDSGMPKDRFSAEMPDATLATLKIQPSEPRDSAVYFCASGLEGYEQFFGPGTRLTVL.

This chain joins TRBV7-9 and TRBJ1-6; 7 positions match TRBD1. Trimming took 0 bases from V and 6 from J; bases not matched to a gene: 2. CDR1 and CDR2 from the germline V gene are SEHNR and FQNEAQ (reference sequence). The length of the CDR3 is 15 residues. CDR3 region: CASSLAGQLNSPLHF. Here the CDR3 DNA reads TGTGCCAGCAGCTTAGCGGGACAGCTTAATTCACCCCTCCACTTT.

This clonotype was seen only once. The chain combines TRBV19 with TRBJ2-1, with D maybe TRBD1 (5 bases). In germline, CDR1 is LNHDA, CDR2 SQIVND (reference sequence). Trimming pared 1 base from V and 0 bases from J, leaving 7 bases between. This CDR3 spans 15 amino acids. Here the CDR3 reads CASSIAQGSYNEQFF. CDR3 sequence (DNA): TGTGCCAGTAGTATAGCCCAGGGCTCCTACAATGAGCAGTTCTTC.

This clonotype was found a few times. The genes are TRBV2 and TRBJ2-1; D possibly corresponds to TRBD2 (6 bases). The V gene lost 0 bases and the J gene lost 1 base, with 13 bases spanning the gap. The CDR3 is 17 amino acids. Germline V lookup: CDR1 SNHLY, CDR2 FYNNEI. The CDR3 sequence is CASSEADSGESYNEQFF. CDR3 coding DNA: TGTGCCAGCAGTGAAGCGGACTCGGGGGAGTCCTACAATGAGCAGTTCTTC.

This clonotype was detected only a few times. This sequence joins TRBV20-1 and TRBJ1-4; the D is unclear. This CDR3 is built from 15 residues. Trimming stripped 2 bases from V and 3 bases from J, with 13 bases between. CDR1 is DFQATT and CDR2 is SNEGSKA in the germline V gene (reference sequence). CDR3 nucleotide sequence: TGCAGTGCTAGATTTGGGAATCGTGCTAATGAAAAACTGTTTTTT. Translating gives CSARFGNRANEKLFF.

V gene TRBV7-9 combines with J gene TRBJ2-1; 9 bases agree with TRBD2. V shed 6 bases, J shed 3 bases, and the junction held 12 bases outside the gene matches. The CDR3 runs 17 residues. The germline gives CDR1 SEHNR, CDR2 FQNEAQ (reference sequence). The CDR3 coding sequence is TGTGCCAGCAGTTCTGGGGGGCTAGCGGGGAACTACAATGAGCAGTTCTTC. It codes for CASSSGGLAGNYNEQFF.

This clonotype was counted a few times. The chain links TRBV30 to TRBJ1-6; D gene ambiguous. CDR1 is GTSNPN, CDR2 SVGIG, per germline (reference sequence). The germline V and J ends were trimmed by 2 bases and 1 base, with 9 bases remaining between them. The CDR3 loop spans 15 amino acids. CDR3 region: CAWSFKVSYNSPLHF. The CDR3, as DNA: TGTGCCTGGAGTTTTAAGGTGTCCTATAATTCACCCCTCCACTTT.

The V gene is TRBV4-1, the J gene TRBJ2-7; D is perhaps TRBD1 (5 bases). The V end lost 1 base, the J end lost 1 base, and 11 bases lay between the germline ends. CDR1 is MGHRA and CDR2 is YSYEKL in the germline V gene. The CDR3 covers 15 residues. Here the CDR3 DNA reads TGCGCCAGCAGCCAAGTCAGTCAGGGTTCCTACGAGCAGTACTTC. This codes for CASSQVSQGSYEQYF.

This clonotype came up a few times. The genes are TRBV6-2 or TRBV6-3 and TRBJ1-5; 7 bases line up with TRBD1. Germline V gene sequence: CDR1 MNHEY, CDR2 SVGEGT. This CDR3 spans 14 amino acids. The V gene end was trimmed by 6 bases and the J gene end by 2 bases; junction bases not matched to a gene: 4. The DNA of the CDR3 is TGTGCCAGCAGACAACAGGGGCGCAATCAGCCCCAGCATTTT. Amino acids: CASRQQGRNQPQHF.

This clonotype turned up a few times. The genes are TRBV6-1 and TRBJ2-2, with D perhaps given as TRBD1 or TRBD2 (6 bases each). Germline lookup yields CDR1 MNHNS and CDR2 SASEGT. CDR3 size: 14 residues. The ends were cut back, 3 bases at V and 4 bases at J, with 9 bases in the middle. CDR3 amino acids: CASSERGATGELFF. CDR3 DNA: TGTGCCAGCAGTGAGAGGGGGGCCACCGGGGAGCTGTTTTTT.

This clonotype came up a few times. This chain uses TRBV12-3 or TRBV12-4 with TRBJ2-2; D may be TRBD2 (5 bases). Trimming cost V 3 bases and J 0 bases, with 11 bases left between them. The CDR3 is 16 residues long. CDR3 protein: CASSLFSAPNTGELFF. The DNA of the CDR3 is TGTGCCAGCAGTTTGTTTAGCGCGCCGAACACCGGGGAGCTGTTTTTT.

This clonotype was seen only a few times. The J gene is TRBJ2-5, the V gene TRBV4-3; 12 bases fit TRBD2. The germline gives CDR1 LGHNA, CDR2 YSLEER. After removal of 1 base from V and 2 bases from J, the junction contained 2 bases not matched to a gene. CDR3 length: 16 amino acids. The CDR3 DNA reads TGCGCCAGCAGCCAAGGACTAGCGGGGGCTCAAGAGACCCAGTACTTC. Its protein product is CASSQGLAGAQETQYF.